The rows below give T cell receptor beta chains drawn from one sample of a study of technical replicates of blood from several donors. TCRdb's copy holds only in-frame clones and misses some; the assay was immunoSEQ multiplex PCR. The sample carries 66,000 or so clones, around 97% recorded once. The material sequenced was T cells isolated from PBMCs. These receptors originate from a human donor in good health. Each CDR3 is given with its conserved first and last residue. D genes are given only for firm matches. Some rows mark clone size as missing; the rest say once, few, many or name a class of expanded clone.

CASSPPGGVSGAPYEQYF,TGTGCCAGCAGCCCGCCGGGTGGGGTCAGCGGGGCCCCCTACGAGCAGTACTTC,TRBD2,NA,TRBV5-4,TRBJ2-7
CASRGQGGQYPMNTEAFF,TGTGCCAGCAGAGGGCAGGGTGGCCAGTACCCCATGAACACTGAAGCTTTCTTT,NA,NA,TRBV2,TRBJ1-1
CASSQRATRGRWEEAFF,TGCGCCAGCAGCCAAAGAGCCACCAGGGGGCGCTGGGAGGAAGCTTTCTTT,TRBD1,NA,TRBV4-1,TRBJ1-1
CASNLMGGTNEKLFF,TGTGCCAGCAACCTTATGGGGGGGACTAATGAAAAACTGTTTTTT,NA,NA,TRBV11-2,TRBJ1-4
CASRGAGVNHEQYF,TGTGCCAGCAGGGGGGCGGGAGTTAACCACGAGCAGTACTTC,NA,NA,TRBV7-9,TRBJ2-7
CASSQDIGLAGGLDEQFF,TGTGCCAGCAGCCAAGATATTGGTCTCGCGGGAGGGCTTGATGAGCAGTTCTTC,TRBD2,NA,TRBV14,TRBJ2-1
CASSGAGRYEQYF,TGTGCCAGCAGCGGAGCGGGACGTTACGAGCAGTACTTC,TRBD2,NA,TRBV2,TRBJ2-7
CASSLFPGTSIAYEQYF,TGCGCCAGCAGCCTCTTTCCCGGGACTAGCATCGCCTACGAGCAGTACTTC,TRBD2,NA,TRBV4-1,TRBJ2-7
CASSQVVPYRGGDTLGVPGYTF,TGCGCCAGCAGCCAAGTGGTCCCCTACCGGGGGGGTGATACGTTGGGGGTTCCTGGCTACACCTTC,NA,NA,TRBV4-1,TRBJ1-2
CASSPSSYEQYF,TGTGCCAGCAGTCCGTCCTCCTACGAGCAGTACTTC,NA,NA,TRBV27,TRBJ2-7
CASSYTRVPQYF,TGTGCCAGCAGTTACACCCGAGTCCCGCAGTACTTC,NA,NA,TRBV6-5,TRBJ2-7
CASSHTGSGNTIYF,TGTGCCAGCAGCCATACAGGGTCTGGAAACACCATATATTTT,NA,NA,TRBV16,TRBJ1-3
CAIKSVPGQSMNTEAFF,TGTGCCATCAAGTCCGTCCCGGGACAGAGCATGAACACTGAAGCTTTCTTT,TRBD1,NA,TRBV10-3,TRBJ1-1
CASRTSSRSYNEQFF,TGTGCCAGCAGGACTAGCTCTAGATCCTACAATGAGCAGTTCTTC,TRBD2,NA,TRBV28,TRBJ2-1
CASSIKGMLAGVNEQFF,TGTGCCAGTAGTATTAAAGGTATGCTAGCAGGTGTCAATGAGCAGTTCTTC,NA,NA,TRBV19,TRBJ2-1
CASMGQRLGTQYF,TGTGCCAGCATGGGACAGCGGCTGGGGACCCAGTACTTC,TRBD1,NA,TRBV7-9,TRBJ2-5
CAWTGQLSNQPQHF,TGTGCCTGGACAGGGCAACTTAGCAATCAGCCCCAGCATTTT,NA,once,TRBV30,TRBJ1-5
CASSPLGGTDTQYF,TGCGCCAGCAGCCCCCTAGGCGGAACAGATACGCAGTATTTT,NA,NA,TRBV5-1,TRBJ2-3
CASSGQGNTGELFF,TGTGCCAGCAGCGGACAGGGGAACACCGGGGAGCTGTTTTTT,TRBD1,NA,TRBV7-2,TRBJ2-2
CASSYRAGGSYNEQFF,TGTGCCAGCAGTTACCGCGCTGGTGGCTCCTACAATGAGCAGTTCTTC,NA,NA,TRBV6-5,TRBJ2-1
CASSPSLSEQYF,TGTGCCAGCAGCCCGTCCCTTAGCGAGCAGTACTTC,NA,NA,TRBV7-9,TRBJ2-7
CASSIHGQGRYLNTEAFF,TGTGCCAGTAGTATTCACGGACAGGGGCGTTACTTGAACACTGAAGCTTTCTTT,TRBD1,NA,TRBV19,TRBJ1-1
CASRLAEDTQYF,TGCGCCAGCAGGCTCGCGGAAGATACGCAGTATTTT,NA,NA,TRBV5-1,TRBJ2-3
CASSEGGGNEKLFF,TGTGCCAGCAGCGAGGGAGGTGGTAATGAAAAACTGTTTTTT,NA,NA,TRBV6-4,TRBJ1-4
CASSEDQDRRNEQFF,TGTGCCAGCAGTGAAGACCAGGACAGAAGGAATGAGCAGTTCTTC,NA,NA,TRBV25-1,TRBJ2-1
CASRDGTVRNQPQHF,TGTGCCAGCAGGGACGGGACAGTCCGCAATCAGCCCCAGCATTTT,TRBD1,NA,TRBV2,TRBJ1-5
CASSDQGAGWGSNQPQHF,TGTGCCAGCAGTGATCAGGGGGCGGGTTGGGGAAGCAATCAGCCCCAGCATTTT,TRBD1,NA,TRBV2,TRBJ1-5
CAWSFEYEQYF,TGTGCCTGGAGTTTCGAGTACGAGCAGTACTTC,NA,NA,TRBV30,TRBJ2-7
CASSLRQGDWGYTF,TGTGCCAGCAGCTTAAGACAGGGGGATTGGGGCTACACCTTC,TRBD1,NA,TRBV7-3,TRBJ1-2
CASSLALESHEQYF,TGCGCCAGCAGCTTAGCGTTAGAGTCCCACGAGCAGTACTTC,NA,once,TRBV10-2,TRBJ2-7
CASGTGAQPQHF,TGTGCCAGCGGGACAGGGGCTCAGCCCCAGCATTTT,TRBD1,once,TRBV2,TRBJ1-5
CASSEAPRESFYNEQFF,TGTGCCAGCAGTGAAGCCCCGAGGGAGAGCTTCTACAATGAGCAGTTCTTC,NA,NA,TRBV6-1,TRBJ2-1
CSVEEWGDGGYTF,TGCAGCGTTGAAGAATGGGGAGACGGCGGCTACACCTTC,NA,NA,TRBV29-1,TRBJ1-2
CASSPGAHYGYTF,TGCGCCAGCAGCCCTGGGGCTCACTATGGCTACACCTTC,NA,NA,TRBV5-1,TRBJ1-2
CAWSQTVSGNTIYF,TGTGCCTGGAGTCAGACAGTCTCTGGAAACACCATATATTTT,NA,NA,TRBV30,TRBJ1-3
CASSPRFLLNTEAFF,TGCGCCAGCAGCCCCCGTTTCCTACTGAACACTGAAGCTTTCTTT,NA,NA,TRBV5-1,TRBJ1-1
CSARLTGELFF,TGCAGTGCCCGACTTACCGGGGAGCTGTTTTTT,NA,NA,TRBV20-1,TRBJ2-2
CASSFSGVLSGANVLTF,TGTGCCAGCAGTTTTAGCGGAGTCCTCTCTGGGGCCAACGTCCTGACTTTC,NA,once,TRBV27,TRBJ2-6
CASSQEGGRPNPYEQYF,TGTGCCAGCAGCCAGGAGGGAGGGAGGCCCAATCCCTACGAGCAGTACTTC,TRBD2,once,TRBV14,TRBJ2-7
CASSKRLAGTYEQYF,TGTGCCAGCAGCAAAAGACTAGCGGGGACCTACGAGCAGTACTTC,NA,NA,TRBV21-1,TRBJ2-7
CASSQQGSERETQYF,TGTGCCAGCAGCCAACAGGGATCGGAGCGAGAGACCCAGTACTTC,NA,NA,TRBV11-3,TRBJ2-5
CASSLQGMNTEAFF,TGCGCCAGCAGCTTGCAGGGGATGAACACTGAAGCTTTCTTT,NA,NA,TRBV5-1,TRBJ1-1
CASTYRVNTEAFF,TGTGCCAGCACCTACAGGGTGAACACTGAAGCTTTCTTT,NA,NA,TRBV7-9,TRBJ1-1
CASSWGTGSGETQYF,TGCGCCAGCAGCTGGGGGACAGGGTCCGGTGAGACCCAGTACTTC,TRBD1,NA,TRBV5-1,TRBJ2-5
CASSHERGSGDTQYF,TGCGCCAGCAGCCACGAGCGGGGGTCGGGGGATACGCAGTATTTT,TRBD2,NA,TRBV4-1,TRBJ2-3
CASSTQTGSYEQYF,TGCGCCAGCAGCACGCAGACAGGTTCCTACGAGCAGTACTTC,NA,NA,TRBV5-1,TRBJ2-7
CASSLGHPGTGGGNQPQHF,TGTGCCAGCAGCTTGGGGCACCCTGGGACAGGTGGAGGCAATCAGCCCCAGCATTTT,TRBD1,NA,TRBV5-4,TRBJ1-5
CAISSRGEDTEAFF,TGTGCCATCAGTTCCCGGGGGGAGGACACTGAAGCTTTCTTT,NA,NA,TRBV10-3,TRBJ1-1
CASPPREGGNYGYTF,TGTGCCAGCCCCCCCAGGGAGGGTGGTAACTATGGCTACACCTTC,NA,NA,TRBV2,TRBJ1-2
CASSPEAGQGLGEQYF,TGTGCCAGCAGCCCAGAAGCGGGACAGGGCTTGGGGGAGCAGTACTTC,TRBD1,NA,TRBV5-4,TRBJ2-7
CASTLRGRPISGANVLTF,TGTGCCAGCACCCTACGTGGGCGCCCGATCTCTGGGGCCAACGTCCTGACTTTC,NA,NA,TRBV7-9,TRBJ2-6
CAGQDRGPGTEAFF,TGTGCCGGCCAGGACAGGGGGCCGGGCACTGAAGCTTTCTTT,TRBD1,NA,TRBV2,TRBJ1-1
CASSLGVPGANVLTF,TGTGCCAGCAGTTTGGGAGTTCCGGGGGCCAACGTCCTGACTTTC,NA,NA,TRBV28,TRBJ2-6
CASSWGGTSGAEQYF,TGCGCCAGCAGCTGGGGGGGGACTAGCGGGGCGGAGCAGTACTTC,TRBD2,NA,TRBV5-1,TRBJ2-7